Listed below are T cell receptor beta chains from one sample, sequenced in a study of blood T cell repertoires in COVID-19. Using immunoSEQ multiplex PCR, the repertoire was profiled, and TCRdb retains in-frame clones only, with some absent. This table holds approximately 220,000 clones, 85% to 90% found once. The source material was PBMCs or T cells enriched from blood (not recorded which). The receptor source for this set is a man in his thirties or forties who had recovered from COVID-19. The CDR3 runs from the conserved cysteine through the conserved F or W. The order of the fields is CDR3 protein, CDR3 DNA, D gene, V gene, J gene, clone size. The D gene is left open where the match is weak. For some rows the clone size is stated as once, few or many, or as a class when expanded; others skip it.

CDR3: CASSATGRYTDTQYF
DNA: TGTGCCAGCAGCGCGACAGGGAGGTACACAGATACGCAGTATTTT
D: .
V: TRBV9
J: TRBJ2-3
size: .

CDR3: CASSFKGAEEQYF
DNA: TGTGCCAGCAGCTTCAAGGGGGCAGAAGAGCAGTACTTC
D: TRBD1
V: TRBV5-4
J: TRBJ2-7
size: .

CDR3: CASSPAGTGSYEQYF
DNA: TGTGCCAGCAGTCCTGCCGGGACAGGATCCTACGAGCAGTACTTC
D: TRBD1
V: TRBV5-4
J: TRBJ2-7
size: .

CDR3: CASSPAGWGQGSTDTQYF
DNA: TGCGCCAGCAGCCCTGCCGGTTGGGGACAGGGTAGCACAGATACGCAGTATTTT
D: TRBD1
V: TRBV5-1
J: TRBJ2-3
size: .

CDR3: CASSTGLTYEQYF
DNA: TGTGCCAGCAGTACCGGGTTAACCTACGAGCAGTACTTC
D: .
V: TRBV27
J: TRBJ2-7
size: .

CDR3: CAWSRRPPTTGDEQYF
DNA: TGTGCCTGGAGTCGTCGGCCCCCCACGACAGGGGACGAGCAGTACTTC
D: TRBD1
V: TRBV30
J: TRBJ2-7
size: .

CDR3: CASTFEGSSYNSPLHF
DNA: TGTGCCAGCACCTTCGAAGGGAGCTCCTATAATTCACCCCTCCACTTT
D: .
V: TRBV11-2
J: TRBJ1-6
size: .

CDR3: CASSAKYRGYNEQFF
DNA: TGTGCCAGCAGCGCTAAATACAGGGGCTACAATGAGCAGTTCTTC
D: TRBD1
V: TRBV7-8
J: TRBJ2-1
size: .

CDR3: CASSDTAGPGYTF
DNA: TGTGCCAGCAGTGACACGGCGGGCCCTGGCTACACCTTC
D: .
V: TRBV25-1
J: TRBJ1-2
size: once

CDR3: CASSYSFPGQNEAFF
DNA: TGTGCCAGCAGTTACTCCTTTCCCGGACAGAATGAAGCTTTCTTT
D: .
V: TRBV6-2/TRBV6-3
J: TRBJ1-1
size: .

CDR3: CASSYSPPVSGYTF
DNA: TGTGCCAGCAGTTACTCCCCTCCCGTGTCCGGCTACACCTTC
D: .
V: TRBV6-5
J: TRBJ1-2
size: .

CDR3: CASSQEQGGTEAFF
DNA: TGCGCCAGCAGCCAGGAACAGGGGGGAACTGAAGCTTTCTTT
D: TRBD1
V: TRBV4-1
J: TRBJ1-1
size: few

CDR3: CASSDNRGYGYTF
DNA: TGTGCCAGCAGTGACAACAGGGGCTATGGCTACACCTTC
D: TRBD1
V: TRBV6-4
J: TRBJ1-2
size: .

CDR3: CASSQDRGQKTQYF
DNA: TGTGCCAGCAGTCAGGACAGGGGCCAGAAGACCCAGTACTTC
D: TRBD1
V: TRBV6-5
J: TRBJ2-5
size: once

CDR3: CASSLGVINEKLFF
DNA: TGTGCCAGCAGCTTAGGCGTAATTAATGAAAAACTGTTTTTT
D: .
V: TRBV7-9
J: TRBJ1-4
size: .

CDR3: CASSSDTGGNQPQHF
DNA: TGTGCCAGCAGTTCAGACACAGGGGGCAATCAGCCCCAGCATTTT
D: TRBD1
V: TRBV28
J: TRBJ1-5
size: .

CDR3: CASSAAGTGSGEQYF
DNA: TGTGCCAGCAGTGCAGCCGGGACAGGGAGTGGCGAGCAGTACTTC
D: TRBD1
V: TRBV6-2/TRBV6-3
J: TRBJ2-7
size: .